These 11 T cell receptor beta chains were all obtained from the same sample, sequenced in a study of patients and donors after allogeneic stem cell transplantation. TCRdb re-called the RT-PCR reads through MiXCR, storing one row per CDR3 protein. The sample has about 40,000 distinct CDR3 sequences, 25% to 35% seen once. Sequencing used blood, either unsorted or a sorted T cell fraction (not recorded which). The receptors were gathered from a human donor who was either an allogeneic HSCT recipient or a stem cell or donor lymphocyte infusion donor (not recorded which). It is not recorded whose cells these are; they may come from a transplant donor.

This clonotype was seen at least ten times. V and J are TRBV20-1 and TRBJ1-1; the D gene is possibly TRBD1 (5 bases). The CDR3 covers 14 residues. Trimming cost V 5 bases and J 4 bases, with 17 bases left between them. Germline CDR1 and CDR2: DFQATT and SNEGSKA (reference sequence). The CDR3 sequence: CSASGAGGITEAFF. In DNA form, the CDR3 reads TGCAGTGCTTCGGGAGCCGGGGGGATCACTGAAGCTTTCTTT.

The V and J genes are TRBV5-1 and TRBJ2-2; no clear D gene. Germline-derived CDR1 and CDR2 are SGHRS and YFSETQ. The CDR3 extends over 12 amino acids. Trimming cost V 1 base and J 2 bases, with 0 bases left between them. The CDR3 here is CASSLNTGELFF. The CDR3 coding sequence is TGCGCCAGCAGCTTGAACACCGGGGAGCTGTTTTTT.

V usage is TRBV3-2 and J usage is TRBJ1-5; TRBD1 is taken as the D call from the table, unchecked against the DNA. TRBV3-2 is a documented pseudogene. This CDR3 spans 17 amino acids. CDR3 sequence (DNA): TGTGCCAGCAGCCAGATGGACAGCTATTATAGCAATCAGCCCCAGCATTTT. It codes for CASSQMDSYYSNQPQHF.

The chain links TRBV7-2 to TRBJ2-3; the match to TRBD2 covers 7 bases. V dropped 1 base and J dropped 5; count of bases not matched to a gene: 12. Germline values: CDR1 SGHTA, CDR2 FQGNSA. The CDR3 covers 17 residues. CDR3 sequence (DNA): TGTGCCAGCAGCTTAGGGCCCCCTAGCGGTTGGGGAGATACGCAGTATTTT. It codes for CASSLGPPSGWGDTQYF.

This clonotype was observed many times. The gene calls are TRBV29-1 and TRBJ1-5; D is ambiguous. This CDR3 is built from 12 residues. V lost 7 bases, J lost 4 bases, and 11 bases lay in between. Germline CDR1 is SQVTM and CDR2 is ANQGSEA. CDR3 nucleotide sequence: TGCAGCGCGAGGGAGGGAAATCAGCCCCAGCATTTT. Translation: CSAREGNQPQHF.

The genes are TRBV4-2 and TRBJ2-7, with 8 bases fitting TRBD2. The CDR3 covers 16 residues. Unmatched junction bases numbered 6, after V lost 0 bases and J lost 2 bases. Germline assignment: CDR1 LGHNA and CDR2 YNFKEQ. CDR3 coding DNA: TGTGCCAGCAGCCAAGATAAGCGGGAGTTAACCTACGAGCAGTACTTC. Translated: CASSQDKRELTYEQYF.

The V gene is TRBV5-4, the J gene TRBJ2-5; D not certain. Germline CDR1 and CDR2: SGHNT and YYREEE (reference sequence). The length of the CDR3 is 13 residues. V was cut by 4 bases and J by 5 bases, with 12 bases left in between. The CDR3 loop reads CASSPASWETQYF. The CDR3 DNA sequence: TGTGCCAGCAGCCCCGCGTCGTGGGAGACCCAGTACTTC.

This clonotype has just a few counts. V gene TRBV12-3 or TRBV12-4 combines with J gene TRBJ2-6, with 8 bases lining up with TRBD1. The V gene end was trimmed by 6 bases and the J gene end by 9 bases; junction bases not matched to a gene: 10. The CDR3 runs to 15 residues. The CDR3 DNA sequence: TGTGCCAGCAGCCAGGGGGCCCCTCCCGACAACGTCCTGACTTTC. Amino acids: CASSQGAPPDNVLTF.

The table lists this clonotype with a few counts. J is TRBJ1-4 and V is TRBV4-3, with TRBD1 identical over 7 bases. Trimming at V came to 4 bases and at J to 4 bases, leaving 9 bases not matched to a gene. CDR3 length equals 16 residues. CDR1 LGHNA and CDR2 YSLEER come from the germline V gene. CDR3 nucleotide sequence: TGCGCCAGCAGCCGGTCCGGGACAGCCAATAATGAAAAACTGTTTTTT. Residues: CASSRSGTANNEKLFF.

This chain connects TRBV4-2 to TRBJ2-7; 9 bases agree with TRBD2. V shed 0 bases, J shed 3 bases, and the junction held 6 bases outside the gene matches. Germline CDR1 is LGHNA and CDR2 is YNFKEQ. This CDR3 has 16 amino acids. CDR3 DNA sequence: TGTGCCAGCAGCCAAGACCTTCTGACTAGCGGCTACGAGCAGTACTTC. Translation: CASSQDLLTSGYEQYF.

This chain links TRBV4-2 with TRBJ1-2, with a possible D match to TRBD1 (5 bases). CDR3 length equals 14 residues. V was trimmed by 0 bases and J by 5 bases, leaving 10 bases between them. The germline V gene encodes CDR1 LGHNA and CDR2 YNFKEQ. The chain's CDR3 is CASSQEGTSYGYTF. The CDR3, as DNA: TGTGCCAGCAGCCAAGAAGGGACCAGTTATGGCTACACCTTC.